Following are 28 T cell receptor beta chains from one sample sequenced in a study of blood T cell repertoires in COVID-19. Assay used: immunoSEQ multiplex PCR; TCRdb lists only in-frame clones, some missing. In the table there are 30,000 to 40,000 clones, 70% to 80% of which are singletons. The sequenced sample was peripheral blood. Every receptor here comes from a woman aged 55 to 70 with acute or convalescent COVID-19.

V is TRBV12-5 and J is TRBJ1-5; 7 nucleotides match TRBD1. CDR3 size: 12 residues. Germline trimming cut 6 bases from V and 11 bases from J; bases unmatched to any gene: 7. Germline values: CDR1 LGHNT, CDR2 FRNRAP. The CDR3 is CASGPQGVTQHF. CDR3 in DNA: TGTGCTAGTGGGCCTCAGGGGGTGACCCAGCATTTT.

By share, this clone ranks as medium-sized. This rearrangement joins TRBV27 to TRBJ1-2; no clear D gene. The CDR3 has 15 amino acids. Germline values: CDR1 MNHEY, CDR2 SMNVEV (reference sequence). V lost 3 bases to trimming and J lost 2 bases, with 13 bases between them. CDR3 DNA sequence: TGTGCCAGCAGTTTGGTTTATGGCGGAAACTATGGCTACACCTTC. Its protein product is CASSLVYGGNYGYTF.

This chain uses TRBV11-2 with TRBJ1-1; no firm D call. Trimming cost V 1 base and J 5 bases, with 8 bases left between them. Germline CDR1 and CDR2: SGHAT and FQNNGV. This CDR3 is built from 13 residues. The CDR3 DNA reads TGTGCCAGCAGCTTAGGGGCGGGGACTGAAGCTTTCTTT. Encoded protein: CASSLGAGTEAFF.

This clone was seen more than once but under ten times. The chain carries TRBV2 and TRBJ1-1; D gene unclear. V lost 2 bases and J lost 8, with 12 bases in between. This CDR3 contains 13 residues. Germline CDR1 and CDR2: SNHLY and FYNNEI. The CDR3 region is CASSEISGGEAFF. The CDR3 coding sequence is TGTGCCAGCAGTGAAATCTCGGGAGGGGAAGCTTTCTTT.

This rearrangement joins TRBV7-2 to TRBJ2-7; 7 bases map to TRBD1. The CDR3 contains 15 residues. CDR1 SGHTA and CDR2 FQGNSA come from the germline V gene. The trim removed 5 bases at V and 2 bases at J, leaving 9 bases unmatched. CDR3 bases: TGTGCCAGCAGCGTATCAGGGGGACAAACCTACGAGCAGTACTTC. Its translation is CASSVSGGQTYEQYF.

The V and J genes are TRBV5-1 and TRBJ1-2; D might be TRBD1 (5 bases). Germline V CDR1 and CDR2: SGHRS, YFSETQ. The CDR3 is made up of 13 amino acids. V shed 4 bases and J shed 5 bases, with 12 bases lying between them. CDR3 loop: CASSEGGEYGYTF. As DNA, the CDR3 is TGCGCCAGCAGCGAGGGAGGGGAGTATGGCTACACCTTC.

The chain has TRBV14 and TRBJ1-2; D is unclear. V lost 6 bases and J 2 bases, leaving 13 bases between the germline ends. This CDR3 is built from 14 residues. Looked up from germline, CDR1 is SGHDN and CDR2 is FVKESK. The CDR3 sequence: CASSPLLGNYGYTF. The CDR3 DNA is TGTGCCAGCAGTCCCCTTTTGGGCAACTATGGCTACACCTTC.

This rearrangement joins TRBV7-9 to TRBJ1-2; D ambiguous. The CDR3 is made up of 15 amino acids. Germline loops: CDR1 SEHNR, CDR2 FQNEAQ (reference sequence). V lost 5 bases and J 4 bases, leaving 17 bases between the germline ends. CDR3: CASSPGGSLGYGYTF. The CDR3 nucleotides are TGTGCCAGCAGCCCAGGAGGGTCCCTAGGCTATGGCTACACCTTC.

CDR3 region: CASSYPSGWPSSYNEQFF. The CDR3 DNA sequence: TGTGCCAGCAGTTACCCGTCAGGGTGGCCGAGCTCCTACAATGAGCAGTTCTTC. The chain carries TRBV6-2 or TRBV6-3 and TRBJ2-1; possibly TRBD1 for D (5 bases). Germline V CDR1 and CDR2: MNHEY, SVGEGT. Trimming removed 2 bases from V and 0 bases from J, with 17 bases in between. CDR3 length: 18 amino acids.

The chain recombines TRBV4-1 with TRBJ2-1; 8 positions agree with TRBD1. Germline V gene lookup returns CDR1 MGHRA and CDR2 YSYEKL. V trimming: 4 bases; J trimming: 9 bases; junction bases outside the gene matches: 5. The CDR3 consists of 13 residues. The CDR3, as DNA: TGCGCCAGCAGCCCCCTAACAGGGGGTGAGCAGTTCTTC. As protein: CASSPLTGGEQFF.

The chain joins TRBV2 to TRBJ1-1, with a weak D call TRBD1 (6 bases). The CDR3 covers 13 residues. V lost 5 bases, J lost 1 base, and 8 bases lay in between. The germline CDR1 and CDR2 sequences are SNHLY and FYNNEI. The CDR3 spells CASSRQANTEAFF. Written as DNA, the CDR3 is TGTGCCAGCAGTCGACAGGCGAACACTGAAGCTTTCTTT.

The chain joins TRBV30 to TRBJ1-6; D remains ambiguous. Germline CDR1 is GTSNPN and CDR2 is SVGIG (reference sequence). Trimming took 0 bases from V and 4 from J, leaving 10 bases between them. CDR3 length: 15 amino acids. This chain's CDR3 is CAWSVPGVYNSPLHF. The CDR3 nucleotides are TGTGCCTGGAGTGTACCCGGTGTTTATAATTCACCCCTCCACTTT.

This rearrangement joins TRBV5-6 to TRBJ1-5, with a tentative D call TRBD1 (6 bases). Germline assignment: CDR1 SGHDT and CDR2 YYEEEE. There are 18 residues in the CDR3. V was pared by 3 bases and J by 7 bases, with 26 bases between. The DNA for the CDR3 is TGTGCCAGCAGCTCGTATCTCCAGGGGCCAGGGGCCGGGCAGCCCCAGCATTTT. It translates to CASSSYLQGPGAGQPQHF.

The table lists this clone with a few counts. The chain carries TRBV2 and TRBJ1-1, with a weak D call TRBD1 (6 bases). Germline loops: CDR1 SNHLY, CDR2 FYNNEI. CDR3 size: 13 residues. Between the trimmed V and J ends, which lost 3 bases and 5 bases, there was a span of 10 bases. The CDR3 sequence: CASSEGARTEAFF. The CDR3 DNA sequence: TGTGCCAGCAGTGAGGGGGCGCGGACTGAAGCTTTCTTT.

CDR3 nucleotide sequence: TGTGCCAGCAGCTCAGGACCGGGACAGTCTTACGAGCAGTACTTC. Translating gives CASSSGPGQSYEQYF. The rearrangement uses TRBV5-6 and TRBJ2-7, with 7 bases identical to TRBD1. This CDR3 region has 15 residues. Germline trimming cut 3 bases from V and 4 bases from J; bases unmatched to any gene: 10. Germline CDR1 SGHDT, CDR2 YYEEEE. Filled out from reference TRBV5-6 and TRBJ2-7, the complete variable domain reads DAGVTQSPTHLIKTRGQQVTLRCSPKSGHDTVSWYQQALGQGPQFIFQYYEEEERQRGNFPDRFSGHQFPNYSSELNVNALLLGDSALYLCASSSGPGQSYEQYFGPGTRLTVT.

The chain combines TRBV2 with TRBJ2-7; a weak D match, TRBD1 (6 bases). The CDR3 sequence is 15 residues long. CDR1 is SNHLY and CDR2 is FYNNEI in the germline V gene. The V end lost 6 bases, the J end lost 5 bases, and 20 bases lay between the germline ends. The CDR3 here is CASSPEPGQGDEQYF. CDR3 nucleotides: TGTGCCAGCAGCCCCGAACCGGGACAAGGGGACGAGCAGTACTTC.

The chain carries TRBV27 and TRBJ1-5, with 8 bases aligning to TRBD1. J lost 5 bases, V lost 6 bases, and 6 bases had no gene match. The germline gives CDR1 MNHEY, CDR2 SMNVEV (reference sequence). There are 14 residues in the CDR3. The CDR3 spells CASSLTDRDQPQHF. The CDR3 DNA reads TGTGCCAGCAGCCTGACGGACAGGGATCAGCCCCAGCATTTT.

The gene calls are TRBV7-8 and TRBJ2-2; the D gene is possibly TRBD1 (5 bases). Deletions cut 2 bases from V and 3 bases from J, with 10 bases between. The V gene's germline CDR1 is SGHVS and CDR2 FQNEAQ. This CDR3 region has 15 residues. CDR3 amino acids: CASSLLTGDTGELFF. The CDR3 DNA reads TGTGCCAGCAGCTTATTAACAGGAGACACCGGGGAGCTGTTTTTT.

DNA of the CDR3: TGTGCCAGCAGCACAGAGCACGGCCCCTCTGGAAACACCATATATTTT. It codes for CASSTEHGPSGNTIYF. The chain is built from TRBV9 and TRBJ1-3; no clear D. V lost 4 bases to trimming and J lost 0 bases, with 14 bases between them. The germline gives CDR1 SGDLS, CDR2 YYNGEE. There are 16 residues in the CDR3.

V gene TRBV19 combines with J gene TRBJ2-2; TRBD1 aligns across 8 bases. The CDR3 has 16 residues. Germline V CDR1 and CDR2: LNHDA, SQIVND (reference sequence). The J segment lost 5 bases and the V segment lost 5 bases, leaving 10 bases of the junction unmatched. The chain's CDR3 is CASSASRDRRTGELFF. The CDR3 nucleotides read TGTGCCAGTAGTGCTAGTCGGGACAGGAGGACCGGGGAGCTGTTTTTT.

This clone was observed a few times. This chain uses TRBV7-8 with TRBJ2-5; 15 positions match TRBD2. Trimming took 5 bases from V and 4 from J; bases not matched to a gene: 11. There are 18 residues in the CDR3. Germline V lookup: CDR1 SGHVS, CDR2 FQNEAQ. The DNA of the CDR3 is TGTGCCAGCAGCCCGGGGACTAGCGGGGGGACGTCCGCAGAGACCCAGTACTTC. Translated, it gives CASSPGTSGGTSAETQYF. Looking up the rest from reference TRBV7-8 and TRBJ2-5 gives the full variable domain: GAGVSQSPRYKVAKRGQDVALRCDPISGHVSLFWYQQALGQGPEFLTYFQNEAQLDKSGLPSDRFFAERPEGSVSTLKIQRTQQEDSAVYLCASSPGTSGGTSAETQYFGPGTRLLVL.

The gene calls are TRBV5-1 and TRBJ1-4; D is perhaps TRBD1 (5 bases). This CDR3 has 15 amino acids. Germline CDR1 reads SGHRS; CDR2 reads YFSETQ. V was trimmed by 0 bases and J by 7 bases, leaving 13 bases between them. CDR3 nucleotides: TGCGCCAGCAGCTTGGCCGGGCAGGGAGGTGAAAAACTGTTTTTT. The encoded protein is CASSLAGQGGEKLFF.

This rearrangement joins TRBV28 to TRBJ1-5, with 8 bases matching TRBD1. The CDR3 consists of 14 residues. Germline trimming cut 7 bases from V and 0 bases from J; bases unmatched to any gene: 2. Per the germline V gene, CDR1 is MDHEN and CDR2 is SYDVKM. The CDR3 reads CASKQGGSNQPQHF. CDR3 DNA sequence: TGTGCCAGCAAACAGGGGGGTAGCAATCAGCCCCAGCATTTT. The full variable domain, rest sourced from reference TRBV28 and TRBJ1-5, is DVKVTQSSRYLVKRTGEKVFLECVQDMDHENMFWYRQDPGLGLRLIYFSYDVKMKEKGDIPEGYSVSREKKERFSLILESASTNQTSMYLCASKQGGSNQPQHFGDGTRLSIL.

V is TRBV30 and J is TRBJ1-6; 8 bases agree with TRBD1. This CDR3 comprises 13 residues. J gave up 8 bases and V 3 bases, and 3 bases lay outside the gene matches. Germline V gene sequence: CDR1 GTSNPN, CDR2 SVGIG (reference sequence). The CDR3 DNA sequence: TGTGCCTGGAGGGGACAGGCTTATTCACCCCTCCACTTT. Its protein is CAWRGQAYSPLHF.

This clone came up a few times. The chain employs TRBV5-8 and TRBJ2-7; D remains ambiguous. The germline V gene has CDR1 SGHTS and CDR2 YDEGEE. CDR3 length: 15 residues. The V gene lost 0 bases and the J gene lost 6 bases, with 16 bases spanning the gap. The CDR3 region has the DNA TGTGCCAGCAGCTTGGGGTCCCTACGAGGAGTCGAGCAGTACTTC. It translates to CASSLGSLRGVEQYF.

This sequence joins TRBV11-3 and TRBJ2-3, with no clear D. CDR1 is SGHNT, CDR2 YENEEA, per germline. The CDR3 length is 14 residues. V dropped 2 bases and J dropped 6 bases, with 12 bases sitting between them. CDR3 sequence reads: CASSLFPSSDTQYF. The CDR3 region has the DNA TGTGCCAGCAGCTTATTCCCCTCGTCTGATACGCAGTATTTT.

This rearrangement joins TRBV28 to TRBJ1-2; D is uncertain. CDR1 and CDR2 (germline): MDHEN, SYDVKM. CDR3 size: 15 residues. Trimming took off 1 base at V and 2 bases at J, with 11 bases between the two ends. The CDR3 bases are TGTGCCAGCAGTTTATATGCAGGCTGGAACTATGGCTACACCTTC. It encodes CASSLYAGWNYGYTF.

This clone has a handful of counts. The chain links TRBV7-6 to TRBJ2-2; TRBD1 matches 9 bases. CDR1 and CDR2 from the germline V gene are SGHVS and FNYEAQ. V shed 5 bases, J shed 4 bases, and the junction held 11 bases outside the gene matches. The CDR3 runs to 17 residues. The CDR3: CASSRSTGQGSTGELFF. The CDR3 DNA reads TGTGCCAGCAGCCGATCAACCGGACAGGGGAGCACCGGGGAGCTGTTTTTT.